This paragraph covers one T cell receptor beta chain sequence. No antigen is known for it. No base quality values were provided; no much bigger clone lies one nucleotide off. This specimen comes from a study of blood T cell repertoires in COVID-19 (dated by TCRdb to about 2020). At the level of the whole study: Samples covering the acute and convalescent phases of COVID-19 were provided by collaborators in the United States, Italy and Spain. The material from the prospective study consisted of cDNA or gDNA derived from T cells, B-cell-depleted T cells, or PBMCs. Deeply sampled blood TCRbeta repertoires from subjects exposed to, actively infected with, or recovered from COVID-19 were included in the dataset. The repertoires were made available in a free public database intended to serve as a resource for research on the immune response to SARS-CoV-2. Samples were obtained from the ongoing ImmuneRACE study (first 160 participants) and from 1,254 subjects provided by 6 global collaborators. Sample metadata almost always included a de-identified subject ID, COVID-19 status, age in years and sex. HLA class I and class II types, where available, came from metadata supplied by the sample provider rather than from assay-based typing.

TCRbeta CDR3 regions were amplified from genomic DNA by means of the immunoSEQ Assay, a bias-controlled multiplex PCR. The authors' pipeline ran thus. Nucleated cell counts per sample were estimated from amplification of reference gene primers within the assay. To quantify the absolute abundance of each unique TCRbeta CDR3 rearrangement, sequence reads were collapsed and filtered. Productive Simpson clonality was computed per sample as the square root of Simpson's diversity index over productive rearrangements. TCRdb stores this immuneACCESS table with in-frame sequences only. Part of the clones is absent; in the studies checked, under half of the shortfall reflects unresolved V genes, and no reason is known for the rest. D and trimming were read from the DNA, whereas the V and J calls and clone size are those reported in that table. In this sample the table shows under 300,000 clones, 87% of which occur a single time. The top ten clonotypes cover about 6% of the sample.

Enrolling through a virtual design, the prospective study's participants ranged in age from roughly 18 to 90 years and lived across about two dozen United States geographic areas. In the prospective study, participants were assigned to cohorts based on the clinical history participants reported in a screening survey and a study questionnaire. In the prospective study, mobile phlebotomists collected whole blood, serum and a nasopharyngeal or oropharyngeal swab from each participant. Prospective study participants could optionally give additional blood draws and questionnaires over a roughly two-month period. Blood samples from the prospective study were shipped frozen or at room temperature prior to DNA extraction. Results and caveats for the whole study, not just this receptor: How much clinical and demographic metadata was included differed by source and by participant, and the metadata was provided uncurated.

V was cut back by 4 bases and J by 3 bases, leaving a gap of 7 bases between them. The CDR3 spans 11 residues, from the cysteine through the phenylalanine. CDR3 DNA is the only sequence kept; it has 33 bases, read in frame from the first base. CDR1 is given as SQVTM and CDR2 as ANQGSEA, both from the germline V gene. The rearrangement joined TRBV29-1 to TRBJ2-7; TRBD1 might be the D gene, on 5 matching bases. The sequenced material came from PBMCs or T cells enriched from blood (not recorded which). This TCR was recovered from a woman aged 25-40 years with acute COVID-19. The nucleotide sequence is TGCAGCGTTGGAGACAGCTACGAGCAGTACTTC. Its translation is CSVGDSYEQYF.